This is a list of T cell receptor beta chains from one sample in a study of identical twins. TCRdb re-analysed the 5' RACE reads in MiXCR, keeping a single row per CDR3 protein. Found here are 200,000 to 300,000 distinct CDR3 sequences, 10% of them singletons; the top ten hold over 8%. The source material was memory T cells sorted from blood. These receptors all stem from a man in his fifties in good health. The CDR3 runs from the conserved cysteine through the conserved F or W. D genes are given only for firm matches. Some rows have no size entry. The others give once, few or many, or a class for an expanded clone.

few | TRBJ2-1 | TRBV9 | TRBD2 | TGTGCCAGCAGCTTAGGGACTAGCGGGAGAAATGAGCAGTTCTTC | CASSLGTSGRNEQFF
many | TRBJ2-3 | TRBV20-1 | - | TGCAGTGCTAGAGAGGCCCTAGTGGCCGATACGCAGTATTTT | CSAREALVADTQYF
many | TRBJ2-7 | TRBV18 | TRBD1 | TGTGCCAGCTCACCACCGGAAAGGGGGCACGAGCAGTACTTC | CASSPPERGHEQYF
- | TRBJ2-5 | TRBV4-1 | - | TGCGCCAGCAGCCAAGATTTTTTACGGGGGACCCCGAACCAAGAGACCCAGTACTTC | CASSQDFLRGTPNQETQYF
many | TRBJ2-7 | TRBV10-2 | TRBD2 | TGCGCCAGCAGTGAAACCCCGGGGGGGGCTGGGGAGCAGTACTTC | CASSETPGGAGEQYF
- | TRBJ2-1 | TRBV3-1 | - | TGTGCCAGCAGCCAAATAGATGAGCAGTTCTTC | CASSQIDEQFF
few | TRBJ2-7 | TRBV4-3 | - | TGCGCCAGCAGCCAAGATATCTGGGTGGGCGAGCAGTACTTC | CASSQDIWVGEQYF
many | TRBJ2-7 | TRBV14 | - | TGTGCCAGCAGCCAATTCCACGGATACGAGCAGTACTTC | CASSQFHGYEQYF
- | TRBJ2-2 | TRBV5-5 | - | TGTGCCAGCAGCTTATATGGGCGGGGGCGCACCGGGGAGCTGTTTTTT | CASSLYGRGRTGELFF
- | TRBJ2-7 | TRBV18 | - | TGTGCCAGCTCACCACCGGGGGGAGGCGACGAGCAGTACTTC | CASSPPGGGDEQYF
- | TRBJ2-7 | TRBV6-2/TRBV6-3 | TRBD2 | TGTGCCAGCAGCCAAAGCGGGAGGCTCTACGAGCAGTACTTC | CASSQSGRLYEQYF
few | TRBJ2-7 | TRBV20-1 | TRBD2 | TGCAGTGCTAGAGAGGCGCGGGGGGTTCCCTACGAGCAGTACTTC | CSAREARGVPYEQYF
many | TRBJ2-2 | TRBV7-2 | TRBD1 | TGTGCCAGCAGCTCTCAACTGACAGGGATCGGGGAGCTGTTTTTT | CASSSQLTGIGELFF
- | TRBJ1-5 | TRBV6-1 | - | TGTGCCAGCAGTGAATCGGGGGCCAACAATCAGCCCCAGCATTTT | CASSESGANNQPQHF
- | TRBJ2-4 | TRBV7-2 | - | TGTGCCAGCAGCTTAGCGCAGGGCCAGGGAGCCAAAAACATTCAGTACTTC | CASSLAQGQGAKNIQYF
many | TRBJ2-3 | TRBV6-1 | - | TGTGCCAGCAGTCGGGGACGGGGGCTTTCAGATACGCAGTATTTT | CASSRGRGLSDTQYF
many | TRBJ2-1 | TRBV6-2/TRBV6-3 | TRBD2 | TGTGCCAGCAGGGACGCCGGGACTAGCGTTAACAATGAGCAGTTCTTC | CASRDAGTSVNNEQFF
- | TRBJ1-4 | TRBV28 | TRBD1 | TGTGCCAGCAGGGGTTCTGAGACAGGGTTGAACGAAAAACTGTTTTTT | CASRGSETGLNEKLFF
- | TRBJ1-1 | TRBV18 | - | TGTGCCAGCTCACCAATGGGGAACACTGAAGCTTTCTTT | CASSPMGNTEAFF
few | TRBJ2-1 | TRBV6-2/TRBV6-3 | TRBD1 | TGTGCCACCGAACGGGCAGGGGGTTACAATGAGCAGTTCTTC | CATERAGGYNEQFF
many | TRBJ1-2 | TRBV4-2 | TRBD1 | TGTGCCAGCAGCCATTCCGGGACAGGGGAGTTTGGCTACACCTTC | CASSHSGTGEFGYTF
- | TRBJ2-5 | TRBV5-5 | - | TGTGCCAGCAGCTTGTTGCGGGGTACGGAGACCCAGTACTTC | CASSLLRGTETQYF
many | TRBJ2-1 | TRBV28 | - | TGTGCCAGCAGTTTAACTTCCCCGGGGTACAATGAGCAGTTCTTC | CASSLTSPGYNEQFF
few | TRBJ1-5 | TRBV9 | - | TGTGCCAGCAGTGGCGAGGGCAATCAGCCCCAGCATTTT | CASSGEGNQPQHF
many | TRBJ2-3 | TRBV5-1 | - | TGCGCCAGCAGCCCCGGGATGAAGTGGGCGGCTAGCACAGATACGCAGTATTTT | CASSPGMKWAASTDTQYF
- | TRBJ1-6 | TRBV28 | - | TGTGCCGTCAGTCAGGGGTTTGATAATTCACCCCTCCACTTT | CAVSQGFDNSPLHF
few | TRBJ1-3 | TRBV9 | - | TGTGCCAGCAGCTCAGAGGAAGGAAACACCATATATTTT | CASSSEEGNTIYF
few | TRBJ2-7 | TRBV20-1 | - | TGCAGTGCTAGTAGACGGGGCGGAACCTACGAGCAGTACTTC | CSASRRGGTYEQYF
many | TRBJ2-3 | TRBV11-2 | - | TGTGCCAGCAGCTTTACAGGGTCAGATACGCAGTATTTT | CASSFTGSDTQYF
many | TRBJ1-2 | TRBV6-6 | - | TGTGCCAGCAGCCAGGGGAACTATGGCTACACCTTC | CASSQGNYGYTF
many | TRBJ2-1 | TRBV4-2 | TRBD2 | TGTGCCAGCAGCCCCGGGACTAGCGACTACAATGAGCAGTTCTTC | CASSPGTSDYNEQFF
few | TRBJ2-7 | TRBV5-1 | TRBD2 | TGCGCCAGCAGCTTCGGGACTACTGGCGACGAGCAGTACTTC | CASSFGTTGDEQYF
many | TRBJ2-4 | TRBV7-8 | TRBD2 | TGTGCCAGCAGCTCTTTCCCACTAGCGGGGAACAACATTCAGTACTTC | CASSSFPLAGNNIQYF
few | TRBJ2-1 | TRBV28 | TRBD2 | TGTGCCAGCAGCAGAGGACTAGTCAGGTACAATGAGCAGTTCTTC | CASSRGLVRYNEQFF
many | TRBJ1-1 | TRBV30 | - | TGTGCCTGGAGTGTAACTGGAGGGAACACTGAAGCTTTCTTT | CAWSVTGGNTEAFF
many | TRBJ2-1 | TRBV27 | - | TGTGCCAGCAGTTTATTAGGCGGGAATGAGCAGTTCTTC | CASSLLGGNEQFF
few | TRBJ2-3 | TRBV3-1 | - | TGTGCCAGCAGCCAAGATCGTTTAGGGGCCGGTACAGATACGCAGTATTTT | CASSQDRLGAGTDTQYF
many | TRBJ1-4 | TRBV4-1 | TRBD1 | TGCGCCAGCAGCCAAGTTTCGCACAGGGGTGGAGAAAAACTGTTTTTT | CASSQVSHRGGEKLFF
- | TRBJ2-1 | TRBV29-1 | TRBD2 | TGCAGCGTGGACATACTAGCGGGGGTGAAGGATGAGCAGTTCTTC | CSVDILAGVKDEQFF
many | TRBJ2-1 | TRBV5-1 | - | TGCGCCAGCTATGAGGGTCCCAACAATGAGCAGTTCTTC | CASYEGPNNEQFF
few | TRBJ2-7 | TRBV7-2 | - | TGTGCCAGCAGCTCCCGGGGCGGGCTCGAGCAGTACTTC | CASSSRGGLEQYF
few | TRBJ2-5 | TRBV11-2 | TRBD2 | TGTGCCAGCAGCTTAGGGGCACGCGTGGGGGGGGAGACCCAGTACTTC | CASSLGARVGGETQYF
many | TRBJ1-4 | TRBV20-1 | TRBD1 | TGCAGTGCTAGAGATCTGTACTCGGGACAGTCGGGAACAACTAATGAAAAACTGTTTTTT | CSARDLYSGQSGTTNEKLFF
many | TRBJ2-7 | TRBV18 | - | TGTGCCAGCTCACCGGGACGGGGCTACGAGCAGTACTTC | CASSPGRGYEQYF
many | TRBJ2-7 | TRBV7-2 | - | TGTGCCAGCAGCATCGCGCGCGAGCAGTACTTC | CASSIAREQYF
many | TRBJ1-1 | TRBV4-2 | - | TGTGCCAGCAGCCAAACCGCTCGCGAGGCAGGGTCGAGAGACACTGAAGCTTTCTTT | CASSQTAREAGSRDTEAFF
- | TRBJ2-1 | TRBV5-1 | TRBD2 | TGCGCCAGCAGCAGGACTAGCGACTCCTACAATGAGCAGTTCTTC | CASSRTSDSYNEQFF
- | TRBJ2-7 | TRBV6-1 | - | TGTGCCAGCAGTGAAGCAACCGGACTCTACGAGCAGTACTTC | CASSEATGLYEQYF
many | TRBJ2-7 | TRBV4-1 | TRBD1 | TGCGCCAGCAGCCAAGCCGGGACAGGGAAAGACGAGCAGTACTTC | CASSQAGTGKDEQYF
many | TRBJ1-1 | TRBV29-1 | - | TGCAGCATTCGGAACACTGAAGCTTTCTTT | CSIRNTEAFF